These 14 T cell receptor beta chains came from one sample sequenced in a study of persistence of HIV-infected CD4 T cells. The immunoSEQ assay was version 4, run in survey mode. Clones were sequenced by immunoSEQ multiplex PCR, and TCRdb holds only the in-frame ones, with some missing. The table records about 40,000 clones, more than 75% of them present only once. Antigens for these TCRs are unknown. Cells were stimulated with overlapping HIV-1 Gag 15-mer peptides. CD40L/CD69 double-negative CD45RO-high memory CD4+ T cells were collected. The sequencing here drew on CD4+ T cells sorted from PBMCs after approximately 18-hour stimulation, taken from a patient who received antiretroviral therapy. These receptors all stem from an adult man with HIV who was CMV-seropositive.

There are a few counts of this clone. The rearrangement joins TRBV5-1 to TRBJ1-5, with D possibly matching TRBD1 (5 bases). Deletions cut 0 bases from V and 2 bases from J, with 12 bases between. This CDR3 is 16 amino acids long. CDR1 SGHRS and CDR2 YFSETQ come from the germline V gene. This CDR3 is CASSLAGQGGNQPQHF. In DNA, the CDR3 is TGCGCCAGCAGCTTGGCCGGGCAGGGCGGCAATCAGCCCCAGCATTTT. Using reference TRBV5-1 and TRBJ1-5 for the parts outside the CDR3, the full variable domain is KAGVTQTPRYLIKTRGQQVTLSCSPISGHRSVSWYQQTPGQGLQFLFEYFSETQRNKGNFPGRFSGRQFSNSRSEMNVSTLELGDSALYLCASSLAGQGGNQPQHFGDGTRLSIL.

The gene calls are TRBV2 and TRBJ1-1; no definite D call. V gave up 2 bases and J gave up 4 bases, with 5 bases separating them. CDR1 is SNHLY, CDR2 FYNNEI, per germline. The CDR3 is made up of 12 amino acids. CDR3 sequence reads: CASSEQRTEAFF. In DNA form, the CDR3 reads TGTGCCAGCAGTGAACAACGCACTGAAGCTTTCTTT.

The CDR3 nucleotides are TGCGCCAGCAGCCAAGATAGCCCCGGCAGAAGGACGAGCTCTGGGGCCAACGTCCTGACTTTC. Translating gives CASSQDSPGRRTSSGANVLTF. The chain employs TRBV4-1 and TRBJ2-6; D gene ambiguous. The germline V and J ends were trimmed by 0 bases and 0 bases, with 21 bases remaining between them. The germline CDR1 and CDR2 sequences are MGHRA and YSYEKL. The CDR3 extends over 21 amino acids.

This chain's CDR3 is CASSLSRATGNTIYF. The CDR3 nucleotides are TGCGCCAGCAGCTTGTCCAGGGCTACTGGAAACACCATATATTTT. This chain uses TRBV5-1 with TRBJ1-3; TRBD1 might be the D (5 bases). The CDR3 loop spans 15 amino acids. The V gene's germline CDR1 is SGHRS and CDR2 YFSETQ. V was trimmed by 1 base and J by 2 bases, leaving 10 bases between them.

The V call is TRBV10-3, the J call TRBJ1-2; tentatively, D is TRBD1 (6 bases). The V end lost 6 bases, the J end lost 7 bases, and 18 bases lay between the germline ends. This CDR3 has 14 amino acids. The V gene's germline CDR1 is ENHRY and CDR2 SYGVKD. The CDR3 protein is CAIRSGDLRFGYTF. CDR3 nucleotide sequence: TGTGCCATCAGGTCAGGGGACCTAAGGTTTGGCTACACCTTC.

This rearrangement joins TRBV6-6 to TRBJ1-5, with D hard to call. Germline assignment: CDR1 MNHNY and CDR2 SVGAGI (reference sequence). Trimming stripped 2 bases from V and 0 bases from J, with 11 bases between. The CDR3 is 16 residues long. Written as DNA, the CDR3 is TGTGCCAGCAGTTACATACAGTCGTATAGCAATCAGCCCCAGCATTTT. Residues: CASSYIQSYSNQPQHF.

This clone is medium-sized (0.01 to 0.1%) in the sample. The chain has TRBV27 and TRBJ2-7, with D perhaps being TRBD1 or TRBD2 (5 bases each). Germline assignment: CDR1 MNHEY and CDR2 SMNVEV (reference sequence). This CDR3 has 14 residues. V gave up 2 bases and J gave up 5 bases, with 13 bases separating them. This chain's CDR3 is CASSLRGASDEQYF. CDR3 nucleotide sequence: TGTGCCAGCAGTTTACGAGGGGCCTCGGACGAGCAGTACTTC.

This clone was counted between two and nine times. The chain uses TRBV30 and TRBJ1-6, with no clear D. This CDR3 is 17 amino acids long. Trimming shortened V by 2 bases and J by 0 bases, and 14 bases separated the two germline ends. CDR1 GTSNPN and CDR2 SVGIG come from the germline V gene (reference sequence). In DNA, the CDR3 is TGTGCCTGGAGTAAAGCCAGGCAAAGCTCCTATAATTCACCCCTCCACTTT. It is translated as CAWSKARQSSYNSPLHF.

The chain carries TRBV6-8 and TRBJ2-7; D unresolved. CDR1 and CDR2 (germline): MNHGY, SAAAGT. The CDR3 sequence is 17 residues long. V shed 2 bases and J shed 0 bases, with 17 bases lying between them. CDR3: CASSYHSTVYSSYEQYF. The CDR3 DNA sequence: TGTGCCAGCAGTTACCATAGCACGGTCTACAGCTCCTACGAGCAGTACTTC.

In regard to this clone: One junction end disagrees with the germline gene, perhaps due to a read error. The chain links TRBV12-3 or TRBV12-4 to TRBJ2-2, with TRBD1 identical over 9 bases. This CDR3 contains 13 residues. The CDR3 DNA follows: TGTGCCAGCAAGGGGCTCCGGACAGGGGCGCTGTTTTTT. It codes for CASKGLRTGALFF.

This clone showed up just once. The chain links TRBV6-5 to TRBJ1-5; D is unresolved. CDR1 is MNHEY and CDR2 is SVGAGI in the germline V gene. CDR3 size: 13 residues. V was pared by 7 bases and J by 3 bases, with 10 bases between. CDR3 region: CASIRELNQPQHF. The CDR3 DNA is TGTGCCAGCATCCGGGAACTCAATCAGCCCCAGCATTTT.

V is TRBV3-1 (or the pseudogene TRBV3-2) and J is TRBJ2-2, with 11 positions matching TRBD1. The CDR3 is made up of 15 amino acids. Germline loops: CDR1 LGHDT, CDR2 YNNKEL (reference sequence). The V and J ends lost 4 bases and 3 bases, in that order; junction bases with no gene match: 1. CDR3 residues: CASSRTGGDTGELFF. The CDR3 DNA reads TGTGCCAGCAGCCGGACAGGGGGCGACACCGGGGAGCTGTTTTTT.

A single count supports this clone. The rearrangement links TRBV7-2 to TRBJ2-7; perhaps TRBD1 as D (5 bases). Germline V gene sequence: CDR1 SGHTA, CDR2 FQGNSA. Trimming took 6 bases from V and 5 from J, leaving 20 bases between them. The CDR3 sequence is 15 residues long. The CDR3 coding sequence is TGTGCCAGCAGTCAGCCCCAGGGAATCAGCAACGAGCAGTACTTC. Residues: CASSQPQGISNEQYF.

The chain has TRBV28 and TRBJ1-2, with D possibly TRBD1 on 6 matching bases. Between the trimmed V and J ends, which lost 7 bases and 6 bases, there was a span of 21 bases. The CDR3 has 15 amino acids. Germline CDR1 and CDR2: MDHEN and SYDVKM. CDR3 nucleotides: TGTGCCAGCACCATTACCTTAGGGGGGCGCGATGGCTACACCTTC. Residues: CASTITLGGRDGYTF.